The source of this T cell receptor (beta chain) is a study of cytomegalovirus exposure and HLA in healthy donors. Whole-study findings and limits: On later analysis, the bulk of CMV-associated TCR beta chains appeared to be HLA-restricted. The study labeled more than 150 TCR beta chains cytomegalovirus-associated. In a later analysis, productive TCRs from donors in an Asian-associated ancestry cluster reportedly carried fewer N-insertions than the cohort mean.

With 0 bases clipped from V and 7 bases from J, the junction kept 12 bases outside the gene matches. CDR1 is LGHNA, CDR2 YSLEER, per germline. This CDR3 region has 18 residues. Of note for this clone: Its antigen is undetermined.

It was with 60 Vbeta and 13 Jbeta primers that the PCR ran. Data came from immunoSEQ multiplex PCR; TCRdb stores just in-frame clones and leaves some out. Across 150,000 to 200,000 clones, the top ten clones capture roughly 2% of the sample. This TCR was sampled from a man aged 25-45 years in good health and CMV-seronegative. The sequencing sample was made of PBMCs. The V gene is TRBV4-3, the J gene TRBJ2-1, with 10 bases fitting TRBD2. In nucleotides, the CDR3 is TGCGCCAGCAGCCAAGATGGCGGGCTAGCGGGAGTATGGAATGAGCAGTTCTTC. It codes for CASSQDGGLAGVWNEQFF.